A single sample is the source of the 21 T cell receptor beta chains below, sequenced in a study of T cells in localized non-small cell lung cancer. Sequencing used immunoSEQ multiplex PCR; TCRdb keeps in-frame clones, though not all of them. Seen here are 58,000 or so clones, 85% to 90% observed once, and the top ten hold roughly 1.9%. The material sequenced was peripheral blood, taken before any cancer treatment. The receptors shown here come from a woman aged 35-75 years with stage I lung adenocarcinoma.

The chain uses TRBV11-2 and TRBJ2-7, with TRBD1 matching over 9 bases. The CDR3 spans 14 residues. Losses at the gene ends were 6 bases for V and 7 bases for J; bases not matched to a gene: 10. Germline-derived CDR1 and CDR2 are SGHAT and FQNNGV. The CDR3 DNA reads as TGTGCCAGCAGATGGGGACAGGGAGTCTGGGAGCAGTACTTC. It yields the protein CASRWGQGVWEQYF.

This clone has more than one count but fewer than ten. This sequence joins TRBV5-1 and TRBJ1-2; D possibly corresponds to TRBD1 (6 bases). Trimming removed 1 base at V and 12 bases at J, with 13 bases between. The CDR3 consists of 12 residues. Germline V gene data show CDR1 as SGHRS and CDR2 as YFSETQ. CDR3: CASSLQGHRHTF. The CDR3 DNA follows: TGCGCCAGCAGCTTGCAGGGGCATCGGCACACCTTC. The full variable domain, its missing parts supplied by reference TRBV5-1 and TRBJ1-2, is KAGVTQTPRYLIKTRGQQVTLSCSPISGHRSVSWYQQTPGQGLQFLFEYFSETQRNKGNFPGRFSGRQFSNSRSEMNVSTLELGDSALYLCASSLQGHRHTFGSGTRLTVV.

The chain is built from TRBV18 and TRBJ2-2; tentative D call: TRBD1 (5 bases). Germline V lookup: CDR1 KGHSH, CDR2 LQKENI. Deletions cut 2 bases from V and 2 bases from J, with 9 bases between. This CDR3 region has 15 residues. The CDR3 sequence is CASSPDRKNTGELFF. In DNA form, the CDR3 reads TGTGCCAGCTCACCAGACAGAAAAAACACCGGGGAGCTGTTTTTT. Full variable domain (outside the CDR3, taken from reference TRBV18 and TRBJ2-2): NAGVMQNPRHLVRRRGQEARLRCSPMKGHSHVYWYRQLPEEGLKFMVYLQKENIIDESGMPKERFSAEFPKEGPSILRIQQVVRGDSAAYFCASSPDRKNTGELFFGEGSRLTVL.

The chain recombines TRBV7-8 with TRBJ1-3; TRBD1 is a possible D gene (6 bases). This CDR3 has 14 amino acids. Germline CDR1 and CDR2: SGHVS and FQNEAQ. Deletions cut 2 bases from V and 3 bases from J, with 8 bases between. This CDR3 reads CASSLRTDGNTIYF. The CDR3, as DNA: TGTGCCAGCAGCTTAAGGACAGATGGAAACACCATATATTTT.

This clone was detected a few times. The chain carries TRBV4-3 and TRBJ1-1, with D unclear. Germline V CDR1 and CDR2: LGHNA, YSLEER. The CDR3 has 12 amino acids. The V end was cut by 4 bases, the J end by 5 bases, with 8 bases between. CDR3 protein: CASSRRGTEAFF. The CDR3 region has the DNA TGCGCCAGCAGCCGTAGAGGGACTGAAGCTTTCTTT.

In its sample, this clone was seen once. The chain's CDR3 is CASSLGQGNEQFF. The CDR3 DNA is TGTGCCAGCAGCTTAGGGCAGGGCAATGAGCAGTTCTTC. This rearrangement joins TRBV7-9 to TRBJ2-1; tentatively, D is TRBD1 (5 bases). Trimming cost V 1 base and J 6 bases, with 7 bases left between them. The CDR3 loop spans 13 amino acids. CDR1 SEHNR and CDR2 FQNEAQ come from the germline V gene (reference sequence).

This chain uses TRBV5-4 with TRBJ2-1; 10 nucleotides match TRBD2. From germline, CDR1 is SGHNT and CDR2 YYREEE (reference sequence). The CDR3 is 16 amino acids. After removal of 0 bases from V and 6 bases from J, the junction contained 6 bases not matched to a gene. CDR3 DNA: TGTGCCAGCAGCTTGGCAGCGGGAGGGGTACGCAATGAGCAGTTCTTC. This codes for CASSLAAGGVRNEQFF.

The chain joins TRBV7-8 to TRBJ1-4; TRBD1 might be the D (5 bases). Germline V gene lookup returns CDR1 SGHVS and CDR2 FQNEAQ. The V end lost 3 bases, the J end lost 8 bases, and 22 bases lay between the germline ends. The CDR3 runs 17 residues. The CDR3 DNA sequence: TGTGCCAGCAGCTTTTCCCCCGGGACCCAAATTGGCGAAAAACTGTTTTTT. This sequence encodes CASSFSPGTQIGEKLFF. Combining the CDR3 with reference TRBV7-8 and TRBJ1-4 gives the whole variable domain GAGVSQSPRYKVAKRGQDVALRCDPISGHVSLFWYQQALGQGPEFLTYFQNEAQLDKSGLPSDRFFAERPEGSVSTLKIQRTQQEDSAVYLCASSFSPGTQIGEKLFFGSGTQLSVL.

The chain combines TRBV2 with TRBJ1-5, with D uncertain. Germline values: CDR1 SNHLY, CDR2 FYNNEI. There are 14 residues in the CDR3. With 8 bases removed from V and 6 bases from J, the gap between germline ends came to 17 bases. This chain's CDR3 is CASRKPLEGQPQHF. CDR3 bases: TGTGCCAGCCGGAAGCCCTTAGAAGGTCAGCCCCAGCATTTT.

The rearrangement joins TRBV9 to TRBJ1-2, with D possibly matching TRBD1 (5 bases). Per germline, CDR1 SGDLS and CDR2 YYNGEE. CDR3 length equals 15 residues. Trimming took off 0 bases at V and 4 bases at J, with 13 bases between the two ends. The CDR3 loop reads CASSVGQGLGYGYTF. CDR3 DNA sequence: TGTGCCAGCAGCGTAGGTCAGGGTCTAGGCTATGGCTACACCTTC.

There are a few counts of this clone. The chain joins TRBV5-6 to TRBJ1-2; D not certain. Germline CDR1 reads SGHDT; CDR2 reads YYEEEE. The CDR3 extends over 14 amino acids. V lost 1 base and J lost 5, with 12 bases in between. The CDR3 DNA reads as TGTGCCAGCAGCTTGCGACAAGAAGGATATGGCTACACCTTC. This encodes CASSLRQEGYGYTF.

The chain carries TRBV30 and TRBJ1-5, with D maybe TRBD1 (5 bases). The CDR3 consists of 14 residues. V was cut by 2 bases and J by 5 bases, with 13 bases left in between. CDR1 GTSNPN and CDR2 SVGIG come from the germline V gene (reference sequence). CDR3 DNA: TGTGCCTGGAGTATCCGGACACCTTATCAGCCCCAGCATTTT. Translated, it gives CAWSIRTPYQPQHF.

The rearrangement joins TRBV7-2 to TRBJ1-5, with D hard to call. The CDR3 extends over 13 amino acids. Trimming took off 4 bases at V and 4 bases at J, with 8 bases between the two ends. Germline V gene sequence: CDR1 SGHTA, CDR2 FQGNSA. The CDR3 sequence is CASSSVPNQPQHF. CDR3 DNA: TGTGCCAGCAGCTCCGTACCAAATCAGCCCCAGCATTTT.

The chain employs TRBV4-3 and TRBJ2-7; TRBD1 agrees at 9 bases. CDR1 and CDR2 from the germline V gene are LGHNA and YSLEER. V was pared by 3 bases and J by 7 bases, with 10 bases of the junction left unmatched. The CDR3 extends over 15 amino acids. DNA for the CDR3: TGCGCCAGCAGCCATTCCGGGACAGGGATGCGAGAGCAGTACTTC. This gives the protein CASSHSGTGMREQYF.

To note about this clone: In the same sample, other DNA sequences code for this CDR3. The rearrangement joins TRBV19 to TRBJ1-5; D unclear. V was shortened by 3 bases and J by 5 bases, with 8 bases between the two germline ends. This CDR3 region has 13 residues. Germline CDR1 LNHDA, CDR2 SQIVND (reference sequence). CDR3 nucleotide sequence: TGTGCCAGTAGTATGGACGGAGATCAGCCCCAGCATTTT. This gives the protein CASSMDGDQPQHF.

The rearrangement joins TRBV7-6 to TRBJ1-1; no firm D call. V lost 3 bases and J 2 bases, leaving 7 bases between the germline ends. From germline, CDR1 is SGHVS and CDR2 FNYEAQ. CDR3 size: 13 residues. CDR3 in DNA: TGTGCCAGCAGCTTGAGCGCAAACACTGAAGCTTTCTTT. Its translation is CASSLSANTEAFF.

The chain has TRBV7-9 and TRBJ1-1; TRBD1 matches 7 bases. Germline CDR1 reads SEHNR; CDR2 reads FQNEAQ (reference sequence). Trimming at V came to 7 bases and at J to 7 bases, leaving 12 bases not matched to a gene. CDR3 size: 14 residues. CDR3 loop: CASIHRGLEIEAFF. The DNA of the CDR3 is TGTGCCAGCATCCATAGGGGGCTAGAAATTGAAGCTTTCTTT.

In the case of this clone: The junction shows a germline mismatch at one end, possibly a read error. The chain couples TRBV5-1 to TRBJ1-5, with D perhaps TRBD1 (5 bases). CDR1 and CDR2 (germline): SGHRS, YFSETQ. CDR3 length: 13 residues. CDR3 DNA sequence: TGCGCCAGCAGGTTGGGGCACAATCAGCCCCAGCATTTT. Its protein is CASRLGHNQPQHF.

The CDR3 bases are TGTGCCAGCAGTTTATCGGCTAGCGGGGGCCGCACAGATACGCAGTATTTT. This encodes CASSLSASGGRTDTQYF. The V gene is TRBV27, the J gene TRBJ2-3; 10 bases map to TRBD2. V dropped 0 bases and J dropped 1; count of bases not matched to a gene: 4. This CDR3 contains 17 residues. Germline V gene data show CDR1 as MNHEY and CDR2 as SMNVEV (reference sequence).

The chain recombines TRBV7-8 with TRBJ1-5; TRBD1 might be the D (5 bases). V was clipped by 4 bases and J by 0 bases, with 10 bases between them. CDR1 and CDR2 from the germline V gene are SGHVS and FQNEAQ. The CDR3 is made up of 15 amino acids. Here the CDR3 reads CASSSTDSSNQPQHF. In nucleotides, the CDR3 is TGTGCCAGCAGCTCCACAGACAGTAGCAATCAGCCCCAGCATTTT.

DNA for the CDR3: TGTGCCAGCAGCTTAGACCTCTTCGGGGAGCTGTTTTTT. Amino acid sequence: CASSLDLFGELFF. The V call is TRBV7-9, the J call TRBJ2-2; unclear D gene. The CDR3 has 13 residues. Trimming took off 1 base at V and 7 bases at J, with 7 bases between the two ends. The germline CDR1 and CDR2 sequences are SEHNR and FQNEAQ (reference sequence).